A selection of T cell receptor beta chains follows, all from one sample in a study of blood T cell repertoires in COVID-19. The method was immunoSEQ multiplex PCR; TCRdb's version includes in-frame clones alone and lacks a portion of them. Of under 300,000 clones listed, about 83% were seen once; the top ten hold 5.5%. The sequencing input was peripheral blood. The receptors come from a human donor in a cohort sampled during active COVID-19. Each CDR3 is given with its conserved first and last residue. A D gene is named only where the DNA matches it firmly. The size of a clone is reported for some rows only, either as once, few or many, or as a class for expanded clones.

TRBJ2-7 NA TRBV7-9 15 TRBD2 TGTGCCAGCAGCTTACTTGCGGGACTAGCGAACGAGCAGTACTTC CASSLLAGLANEQYF
TRBJ1-5 NA TRBV30 13 NA TGTGCCTGGAGTCCCGAGGGCAGGCAGCCCCAGCATTTT CAWSPEGRQPQHF
TRBJ1-1 NA TRBV28 11 NA TGTGCCAGCAGCTACAGTGCTGAAGCTTTCTTT CASSYSAEAFF
TRBJ1-6 NA TRBV30 12 NA TGTGCCTGGAGTGCGGGGAAATCACCCCTCCACTTT CAWSAGKSPLHF
TRBJ1-5 few TRBV27 13 NA TGTGCCAGCAGTTTAGGAGGGGATCAGCCCCAGCATTTT CASSLGGDQPQHF
TRBJ2-7 NA TRBV28 12 NA TGTGCCAGCAGTTTATACGGTTACGAGCAGTACTTC CASSLYGYEQYF
TRBJ1-4 once TRBV6-5 14 TRBD1 TGTGCCAGTCGCGAAGGACAGGGGATAGAAAAACTGTTTTTT CASREGQGIEKLFF
TRBJ2-5 NA TRBV14 17 TRBD2 TGTGCCAGCAGCCAAGATGATAGCGGGAGGGCCTCGGAGACCCAGTACTTC CASSQDDSGRASETQYF
TRBJ1-1 NA TRBV5-1 16 TRBD1 TGCGCCAGCAGCTTGGGGACAGGGGCCTTGAACACTGAAGCTTTCTTT CASSLGTGALNTEAFF
TRBJ1-2 NA TRBV19 14 NA TGTGCCAGTAGATCTTCGACAGTTAACTATGGCTACACCTTC CASRSSTVNYGYTF
TRBJ1-1 NA TRBV18 17 TRBD1 TGTGCCAGCTCACAAACCGGGACAGGGCTTCTGAACACTGAAGCTTTCTTT CASSQTGTGLLNTEAFF
TRBJ2-6 NA TRBV19 13 NA TGTGCCAGTACCATAGCTGGGGCCAACGTCCTGACTTTC CASTIAGANVLTF
TRBJ2-1 NA TRBV5-1 16 TRBD2 TGCGCCAGCAGCTTCATAGCGGGAGGAGGAAACAATGAGCAGTTCTTC CASSFIAGGGNNEQFF
TRBJ2-7 NA TRBV25-1 13 NA TGTGCCAGCAGTGACCCCGGCCGGGGCGAGCAGTACTTC CASSDPGRGEQYF
TRBJ2-1 NA TRBV10-1 14 TRBD2 TGCGCCAGCAGGCGGACTAGCGGAGACGGGGAGCAGTTCTTC CASRRTSGDGEQFF
TRBJ1-2 NA TRBV3-1/TRBV3-2 14 NA TGTGCCAGCAGCCAAGAGACCAGGGTGGGTGGCTACACCTTC CASSQETRVGGYTF
TRBJ1-6 NA TRBV2 14 NA TGTGCCAGCAGTAACTTCCTCGGGAATTCACCCCTCCACTTT CASSNFLGNSPLHF
TRBJ1-6 NA TRBV6-2/TRBV6-3 15 TRBD1 TGTGCCAGCAGCCTGGACAGGGGGTTTAATTCACCCCTCCACTTT CASSLDRGFNSPLHF
TRBJ1-2 NA TRBV19 15 TRBD1 TGTGCCAGTAGTACAATTATGACAGGGACCTATGGCTACACCTTC CASSTIMTGTYGYTF
TRBJ1-5 few TRBV18 14 TRBD1 TGTGCCAGCTCGCCAGGGACAGGGGATCAGCCCCAGCATTTT CASSPGTGDQPQHF
TRBJ2-1 NA TRBV2 13 NA TGTGCCAGCAGGGGGGCCGCCTACAATGAGCAGTTCTTC CASRGAAYNEQFF
TRBJ1-1 NA TRBV2 13 TRBD1 TGTGCCAGCAGAGGACAGGGGAACACTGAAGCTTTCTTT CASRGQGNTEAFF